Included here is one T cell receptor (beta chain) sequence, with context. The clone's antigen remains unknown. Base qualities are not recorded, but no much larger clone differs from it by a single base. The CDR3 covers 14 residues, taking in both the cysteine and the phenylalanine. Only the CDR3 portion is preserved as DNA: 42 bases, with reading frame beginning at the first base. CDR1 and CDR2 were assigned from the germline V gene as SGHDN and FVKESK. Germline trimming: 4 bases from V, 4 bases from J; junction bases outside gene matches: 6. The data stem from a study of blood T cells in healthy people across ages (dated by TCRdb to between 2014 and 2016). For the study in its entirety: In model experiments, template switching captured roughly one uniquely barcoded TCR beta cDNA molecule for every two T cells. To track age-related changes in TCR beta repertoire diversity, the study relied on deep sequencing normalized with unique cDNA molecular identifiers. Four age groups were formed from the donors: young (average 16 years), middle-aged (approximately 39), aged (more than 55) and long-lived (around 82). To avoid experimental bias, donors of different ages were spread randomly across the sequencing lanes. For two donors (one aged 18 to 30 and one aged 80 or older), the study analyzed two additional independent replicas of 1 million unique cDNA reads from the same blood draw. Points the paper makes about the study in general: A strong correlation was found between observed TCR beta diversity and the percentage of naive T cells measured by flow cytometry. Compared with the aged group, the long-lived group had more naive CD4+ T cells, fewer expanded clones and increased TCR diversity, a pattern suggesting age selection. Because donor CMV infection status was unknown, age-related changes in expanded clonotypes were potentially confounded. Observed TCR beta diversity per million T cells fell roughly linearly with age, and a significant reduction was already apparent by age roughly 40. Total diversity estimates from one million sequenced T cells were considered lower bounds and underestimates. Since profiling was done on bulk unsorted PBMCs, naive and antigen-experienced compartments could not be conclusively compared.

The library came from 5' RACE. This sample was sequenced with an Illumina HiSeq 2500. A second roughly 6 to 11 cycle PCR used a sample-barcoded 5' primer and a J-beta primer mix. A template-switch 5' adaptor carrying 12 random nucleotides introduced a unique molecular identifier onto each TCR beta cDNA molecule. At least 2.5 million CDR3-containing paired-end reads were obtained from each sample. First-strand cDNA synthesis was performed from all RNA using the Mint cDNA synthesis kit, with priming by a TRBC-specific oligonucleotide. All cDNA was treated with uracil-DNA glycosylase and then went through a first 18-cycle PCR with the universal primers M1SS and BC2_uni_R. Per the authors' processing: Normalization of each sample was performed by random selection of 1 million high-quality reads, each carrying a distinct molecular identifier. Reads sharing molecular identifiers were discarded rather than binned into consensus sequences. MiTCR, set to a Q25 quality threshold and the strictest error-elimination algorithm, was used for CDR3 identification, clonotype clustering and error correction. A nonparametric unseen species model using Euler transformation provided a lower-bound estimate of total TCR beta diversity. Clones were called with MiXCR by TCRdb after fastp trimmed the public reads at Q25, and only in-frame beta chains were retained. All rows with the same CDR3 protein become a single entry with the most common DNA and genes. These V and J calls rely on TCRdb rather than the paper's analysis. This sample holds fewer than 1.5 million distinct CDR3 sequences; 42% were observed only once. The top ten clones comprise roughly 7.9% of the sample.

Donors were 39 systemically healthy Caucasian individuals from Russia aged about 6 to 100 years. Approximately 10 milliliters of peripheral blood were collected from each donor into EDTA-treated Vacutainer tubes. Ficoll-Paque density-gradient centrifugation was used to isolate PBMCs, with at least 6 million per sample. Total RNA was extracted from PBMCs with Trizol reagent, with at least 5.5 micrograms obtained per sample. For every donor, flow cytometry on a PBMC aliquot measured the percentage of naive CD45RAhigh/CD27high T cells. The clonotype was recovered from a woman aged 18-29 years in good health. The chain is assembled from TRBV14 and TRBJ1-2, with 7 bases aligning to TRBD1. The specimen sequenced was blood. The DNA sequence is TGTGCCAGCAGCCGGACAGGCCCGATCTATGGCTACACCTTC. The encoded protein is CASSRTGPIYGYTF.